This entry lists 19 T cell receptor beta chains sequenced from one sample in a study of Ad26.COV2.S vaccination and SARS-CoV-2 variants. Specified treatment: 19 received Ad26.COV2.S at low or high dose, single or two shots; a few received placebo; per-sample allocation not given. Sampling took place 63 days after the first vaccine or placebo injection. Some clones are missing from TCRdb's copy, which holds only in-frame ones; the method was immunoSEQ multiplex PCR. The profile shows around 300,000 clones, 65% to 90% of them singletons. The sequencing used peripheral blood, collected in a trial of Ad26.COV2.S vaccine versus placebo. The receptors here all came from a person aged 18-60 years who received the Ad26.COV2.S COVID-19 vaccine or a placebo.

The V call is TRBV5-4, the J call TRBJ1-1, with TRBD1 as a possible D gene (5 bases). This CDR3 is 15 amino acids long. Germline CDR1 reads SGHNT; CDR2 reads YYREEE (reference sequence). V lost 0 bases and J 0 bases, leaving 9 bases between the germline ends. CDR3 sequence: CASSLEQGLNTEAFF. CDR3 bases: TGTGCCAGCAGCTTGGAGCAGGGCCTGAACACTGAAGCTTTCTTT.

This chain connects TRBV7-6 to TRBJ1-3; 10 bases agree with TRBD1. Germline lookup yields CDR1 SGHVS and CDR2 FNYEAQ. V lost 5 bases, J lost 1 base, and 5 bases stayed unmatched. The CDR3 consists of 16 residues. CDR3 residues: CASSPRQGASGNTIYF. DNA for the CDR3: TGTGCCAGCAGCCCGAGACAGGGGGCTTCTGGAAACACCATATATTTT.

V is TRBV25-1 and J is TRBJ1-1; maybe TRBD1 (6 bases). The length of the CDR3 is 17 residues. CDR1 MGHDK and CDR2 SYGVNS come from the germline V gene. V dropped 1 base and J dropped 10 bases, with 25 bases sitting between them. In DNA, the CDR3 is TGTGCCAGCAGTGAATCTCTACATGACAGGCCGAAGAGGAGAGCTTTCTTT. Protein sequence: CASSESLHDRPKRRAFF. Supplemented by reference TRBV25-1 and TRBJ1-1, the full variable domain reads EADIYQTPRYLVIGTGKKITLECSQTMGHDKMYWYQQDPGMELHLIHYSYGVNSTEKGDLSSESTVSRIRTEHFPLTLESARPSHTSQYLCASSESLHDRPKRRAFFGQGTRLTVV.

V is TRBV9 and J is TRBJ2-7, with D possibly TRBD1 on 6 matching bases. V was trimmed by 4 bases and J by 5 bases, leaving 16 bases between them. This CDR3 contains 14 residues. The germline CDR1 and CDR2 sequences are SGDLS and YYNGEE. CDR3 DNA: TGTGCCAGCAGCTTGGACAGCCTTGTCCACGAGCAGTACTTC. Translated: CASSLDSLVHEQYF.

This chain connects TRBV7-9 to TRBJ1-4, with unresolved D. The V and J ends lost 1 base and 4 bases respectively, with 7 bases between them. In germline, CDR1 is SEHNR, CDR2 FQNEAQ (reference sequence). This CDR3 has 14 amino acids. The CDR3 DNA is TGTGCCAGCAGCTTAGTACAGAATAATGAAAAACTGTTTTTT. Translation: CASSLVQNNEKLFF. Using reference TRBV7-9 and TRBJ1-4 for the parts outside the CDR3, the full variable domain is DTGVSQNPRHKITKRGQNVTFRCDPISEHNRLYWYRQTLGQGPEFLTYFQNEAQLEKSRLLSDRFSAERPKGSFSTLEIQRTEQGDSAMYLCASSLVQNNEKLFFGSGTQLSVL.

The chain links TRBV27 to TRBJ2-7, with TRBD1 as a possible D gene (5 bases). The CDR3 runs 14 residues. The germline V gene encodes CDR1 MNHEY and CDR2 SMNVEV (reference sequence). V was cut by 2 bases and J by 0 bases, with 8 bases left in between. The CDR3: CASSLGARSYEQYF. DNA for the CDR3: TGTGCCAGCAGTTTAGGGGCCCGCTCCTACGAGCAGTACTTC.

CDR3 residues: CASRWDRDGNTIYF. CDR3 bases: TGTGCCAGCAGGTGGGACAGAGATGGAAACACCATATATTTT. The chain joins TRBV28 to TRBJ1-3; TRBD1 agrees at 7 bases. Looked up from germline, CDR1 is MDHEN and CDR2 is SYDVKM. V lost 6 bases, J lost 3 bases, and 5 bases stayed unmatched. The CDR3 has 14 amino acids.

This chain uses TRBV4-3 with TRBJ2-7; TRBD1 aligns across 7 bases. The CDR3 runs to 16 residues. Germline V gene sequence: CDR1 LGHNA, CDR2 YSLEER. V lost 0 bases and J lost 0; bases outside the gene matches: 5. CDR3 coding DNA: TGCGCCAGCAGCCAAGAACGGACAGGACACTCCTACGAGCAGTACTTC. Translation gives CASSQERTGHSYEQYF.

The chain carries TRBV19 and TRBJ2-5; perhaps TRBD1 as D (5 bases). Trimming took 6 bases from V and 2 from J, leaving 7 bases between them. Germline V gene lookup returns CDR1 LNHDA and CDR2 SQIVND (reference sequence). The CDR3 is 12 amino acids. The CDR3 region has the DNA TGTGCCAGTAGGTCAGGGCAAGAGACCCAGTACTTC. This codes for CASRSGQETQYF.

The rearrangement links TRBV28 to TRBJ2-7; possibly TRBD1 or TRBD2 for D (5 bases each). Trimming pared 3 bases from V and 4 bases from J, leaving 10 bases between. Germline CDR1 MDHEN, CDR2 SYDVKM. There are 13 residues in the CDR3. CDR3 bases: TGTGCCAGCAGTTTGAGGGGTGGTTACGAGCAGTACTTC. It specifies CASSLRGGYEQYF.

The V gene is TRBV3-1 (or the pseudogene TRBV3-2), the J gene TRBJ1-1; D possibly corresponds to TRBD1 (5 bases). The ends were cut back, 0 bases at V and 5 bases at J, with 13 bases in the middle. Per germline, CDR1 LGHDT and CDR2 YNNKEL (reference sequence). CDR3 length: 15 residues. CDR3: CASSQERLRGTEAFF. The CDR3 region has the DNA TGTGCCAGCAGCCAAGAAAGACTCCGGGGGACTGAAGCTTTCTTT.

The J gene is TRBJ1-1, the V gene TRBV6-5; no clear D. Germline V CDR1 and CDR2: MNHEY, SVGAGI. Between the trimmed V and J ends, which lost 6 bases and 4 bases, there was a span of 18 bases. The CDR3 has 15 residues. The CDR3 DNA reads as TGTGCCAGCAGCCCCGGGGTCCCGAGATCCACTGAAGCTTTCTTT. Translation gives CASSPGVPRSTEAFF.

The chain uses TRBV4-1 and TRBJ2-7, with a weak D call TRBD2 (6 bases). The CDR3 contains 18 residues. Germline CDR1 and CDR2: MGHRA and YSYEKL. Trimming pared 1 base from V and 3 bases from J, leaving 22 bases between. CDR3: CASSQAPRGRDIDYEQYF. In nucleotides, the CDR3 is TGCGCCAGCAGCCAAGCCCCGCGGGGCAGGGATATCGACTACGAGCAGTACTTC.

The rearrangement links TRBV5-6 to TRBJ1-1; 10 bases are shared with TRBD1. Germline V gives CDR1 SGHDT, CDR2 YYEEEE. Losses at the gene ends were 4 bases for V and 0 bases for J; bases not matched to a gene: 6. The CDR3 extends over 16 amino acids. The CDR3 protein is CASSTTTGGMNTEAFF. The CDR3 DNA is TGTGCCAGCAGCACAACGACAGGGGGCATGAACACTGAAGCTTTCTTT.

V is TRBV9 and J is TRBJ2-7; D possibly corresponds to TRBD2 (6 bases). Trimming removed 0 bases from V and 5 bases from J, with 9 bases in between. Per germline, CDR1 SGDLS and CDR2 YYNGEE. This CDR3 contains 13 residues. The chain's CDR3 is CASSVGTKDEQYF. Written as DNA, the CDR3 is TGTGCCAGCAGCGTAGGGACTAAGGACGAGCAGTACTTC.

The chain recombines TRBV10-3 with TRBJ2-3; 11 nucleotides match TRBD2. The CDR3 is 15 amino acids. J gave up 3 bases and V 4 bases, and 3 bases lay outside the gene matches. From germline, CDR1 is ENHRY and CDR2 SYGVKD. In nucleotides, the CDR3 is TGTGCCATCAGTGCACCTAGCGGGAGGACAGATACGCAGTATTTT. Its translation: CAISAPSGRTDTQYF.

V and J are TRBV24-1 and TRBJ2-1, with 8 bases aligning to TRBD2. The ends lost 4 bases at V and 0 bases at J; junction bases unmatched: 7. CDR1 is KGHDR, CDR2 SFDVKD, per germline. CDR3 size: 17 residues. The CDR3 DNA reads TGTGCCACCAGTGACAGCGGGAGTCTAAGCTCCTACAATGAGCAGTTCTTC. Protein product: CATSDSGSLSSYNEQFF.

V and J are TRBV5-4 and TRBJ2-1; 9 nucleotides agree with TRBD2. The V and J ends lost 7 bases and 1 base, in that order; junction bases with no gene match: 9. CDR3 length: 16 amino acids. Germline lookup yields CDR1 SGHNT and CDR2 YYREEE (reference sequence). The CDR3 DNA is TGTGCCAGCCGCTCTGGCGGGGGGGCATCCTACAATGAGCAGTTCTTC. It encodes CASRSGGGASYNEQFF.

CDR3 DNA sequence: TGTGCCAGTAAGACAGGCCAAGCTAACTATGGCTACACCTTC. It encodes CASKTGQANYGYTF. The V and J genes are TRBV19 and TRBJ1-2; a weak D match, TRBD1 (6 bases). V gave up 7 bases and J gave up 0 bases, with 12 bases separating them. In germline, CDR1 is LNHDA, CDR2 SQIVND (reference sequence). The CDR3 is made up of 14 amino acids.